The T cell receptor (beta chain) under discussion was sequenced for a study of blood T cells in healthy people across ages. On this clonotype: What it recognizes is unknown. A read error may produce the germline difference seen at one junction end.

Then a second PCR, running about 6 to 12 cycles, was carried out with a sample-barcoded 5' primer and a J-beta primer mix. Researchers report that a template-switch adaptor with 12 random nucleotides tagged each cDNA molecule. TCRdb re-called the 5' RACE reads with MiXCR, one entry per CDR3 protein. The sample shows 800,000 or so distinct CDR3 sequences, 25% of them seen only once. The germline CDR1 and CDR2 sequences are SQVTM and ANQGSEA. This CDR3 has 14 residues. Study-level points and caveats: Estimated diversity across one million T cells was deemed an underestimate.

No fewer than 5.5 micrograms of total RNA were isolated from every sample. The same sample was also used in a study of T cells of mothers and their children. That report notes: Reverse transcription into cDNA received all extracted RNA, at approximately 1.6 ug per 15 ul.

Sequenced input: blood. The receptor's source is a boy under 18 in good health. The chain carries TRBV29-1 and TRBJ2-1; 11 bases match TRBD2. The CDR3, as DNA: TGCAGCGTGGACCCGGGACTAGCGGCCAATGAGCGGTTCTTC. Translated, it gives CSVDPGLAANERFF.